This T cell receptor beta chain appears in the sequencing data of a study of shared clonotypes between healthy human individuals (dated by TCRdb to about 2020). Study-wide context: The cohort comprised two women and a few men aged 18 to 49 years. For each donor, CD4 naive and CD4 memory were each run on three plates, CD8 naive on two plates, and CD8 memory on one plate. The study deeply sequenced blood TCR repertoires of about five healthy adults to estimate repertoire size and the extent of clonotype sharing between individuals. To increase sequencing depth and limit assay-specific biases, different laboratories used diverse techniques to prepare libraries and sequence TCR repertoires. Between about 0.9 and 9 billion PBMCs per donor were obtained by leukapheresis. What the work shows at the level of the full study, not this receptor alone: The small number of donors limited the genetic and exposure-history diversity represented. Sampling was restricted to blood, and TCR repertoires in tissue are likely to differ from TCR repertoires in blood. Compared with non-shared clonotypes, the clonotypes found in all four sorted-subset donors had higher generation probabilities. Naive subsets generally had larger estimated clonotype richness than memory subsets did. About 4.5% of naive CD4, around 4% of naive CD8, approximately 2.2% of memory CD4, and less than 0.45% of memory CD8 clonotypes were shared across four donors. Even with the large sequencing depth, rarefaction of the sorted-subset datasets indicated that sequencing was incomplete. Pairwise subsampling indicated that sequencing depth was expected to affect the degree of clonotype sharing among donors.

Using the deep immunoSEQ assay, multiplex PCR amplified TCR CDR3 regions from genomic DNA. Extracted genomic DNA from each cell subset was spread evenly across all wells of several immunoSEQ 96-well plates, with each plate serving as a replicate. Each replicate PCR for sorted subsets received approximately 220 ng genomic DNA, equal to tens of thousands of T cell genomes. Purified libraries were measured with a Qubit 3.0 fluorometer, size-checked on a Bioanalyzer 2100, and measured again with the KAPA Library Quantification kit. Every immunoSEQ 96-well plate was sequenced on a separate single-read 150-cycle Illumina NextSeq 550 flow cell. As for the original processing: The immunoSEQ output contained only junctional sequences without quality scores, so filtering could not match that applied to full-length reads. Sequences were annotated with PyIR, a Python wrapper for IgBLAST v1.9, using IMGT germline references to assign V/J genes and CDR3. Reads with weak V/J assignments (E-value above 1e-6), missing CDR3, stop codons, out-of-frame junctions, or ambiguous translated residues were removed. A V3J clonotype was defined by an identical inferred V gene, J gene, and CDR3 amino acid sequence. The percentage overlap between two repertoires was calculated by dividing the number of shared unique clonotypes by the size of the smaller repertoire. Richness of each repertoire was evaluated using RTK rarefaction, the Chao1 estimator, and Recon v2.1 estimates of unobserved clonotypes. For all TCRbeta clonotypes obtained by the gDNA method from a handful of donors, generation probabilities were computed with OLGA. This immuneACCESS table, as held by TCRdb, lists in-frame sequences with V and J called but not all clones. Of the missing ones, under half trace to an unresolved V gene in checked studies; the others have no known cause. Clone size and V and J calls were adopted from that table, with D and trimming inferred from the DNA. The sample records 2 million to 2.5 million clones, 80% to 95% of which are singletons. 0.39% of the sample belongs to the ten largest clones.

Regarding this clone: It lacks a known antigen. No qualities accompany the bases; no much larger clone lies one base away.

The donors were healthy, HIV-negative adults with no recently reported acute infections or vaccinations. Every donor was a Caucasian adult residing in Nashville, Tennessee, USA. CD4+ T cells were enriched by magnetic negative selection, after which naive cells were positively selected on CD45RA and the negative fraction was taken as the memory subset. Blood was obtained by leukapheresis, after which PBMCs were separated by Ficoll-Histopaque density gradient centrifugation and cryopreserved in liquid nitrogen vapor phase. Purity and quantity of every magnetically sorted T cell population were checked by analytical flow cytometry. Genomic DNA was isolated from every sorted fraction and measured by UV absorbance on a Nanodrop 2000c. Its CDR3 holds 16 amino acids, cysteine through phenylalanine. The sequence is cut down to CDR3 DNA, 48 bases in frame from base 1. Sequences MNHNS (CDR1) and SASEGT (CDR2) are obtained from the germline V gene. The V end gives up 4 bases and the J end 0 bases, leaving 5 bases in the junction not matched to a gene.

The specimen sequenced was naive CD4+ T cells from PBMCs. In the paper's terms, the cell subset or site label means: CD45RA+ positively selected. The sequence was collected from a man between 18 and 35 years old in good health. Some clones in this sample may be carry-over from other donors' samples. The V gene is TRBV6-1 and the J gene is TRBJ2-7, and TRBD2 aligns with 11 junction nucleotides. The CDR3 is CASSGPLAGGSYEQYF. The DNA is as follows: TGTGCCAGCAGTGGTCCGCTAGCGGGAGGCTCCTACGAGCAGTACTTC.